This is a list of T cell receptor beta chains from one sample in a study of blood T cell repertoires in COVID-19. The assay was immunoSEQ multiplex PCR, and TCRdb's table has in-frame clones only and misses some. The sample has 350,000 to 500,000 clones, roughly 90% seen once. The sequenced material came from peripheral blood. The source is a man aged 18 to 29 with COVID-19, enrolled during active disease. The CDR3 runs from the conserved cysteine through the conserved F or W. D genes are given only for firm matches.

V gene	J gene	D gene	CDR3 DNA	CDR3 protein
TRBV27	TRBJ1-2	.	TGTGCCAGCAGTTCAAACTCCAGGATGAACTATGGCTACACCTTC	CASSSNSRMNYGYTF
TRBV11-2	TRBJ2-1	TRBD2	TGTGCCAGCAGCTTAGATCCAGCGGGGGAGTACAATGAGCAGTTCTTC	CASSLDPAGEYNEQFF
TRBV5-1	TRBJ2-2	TRBD1	TGCGCCAGCAGCTTGGCTGGACAGGGGAACACCGGGGAGCTGTTTTTT	CASSLAGQGNTGELFF
TRBV7-3	TRBJ2-1	TRBD2	TGTGCCAGCAGCTTATTAGCGGGAGAAGTCTACAATGAGCAGTTCTTC	CASSLLAGEVYNEQFF
TRBV7-2	TRBJ2-2	TRBD2	TGTGCCAGCAGCACCGAGGGACTAGCGGGAGTTCTTGACACCGGGGAGCTGTTTTTT	CASSTEGLAGVLDTGELFF
TRBV6-2/TRBV6-3	TRBJ2-3	TRBD2	TGTGCCAGCAGTTATCAGCGGGAGGTCACAGATACGCAGTATTTT	CASSYQREVTDTQYF
TRBV5-1	TRBJ2-7	.	TGCGCCAGCAGGGAAGAGCGGGTCGTAGCCTACGAGCAGTACTTC	CASREERVVAYEQYF
TRBV6-1	TRBJ2-7	TRBD1	TGTGCCAGCAGTGATGTGGGACAGGGGGCCTACGAGCAGTACTTC	CASSDVGQGAYEQYF
TRBV11-2	TRBJ1-4	.	TGTGCCAGCAGCCCGGGGGTGGCCCTTCTGGAAAAACTGTTTTTT	CASSPGVALLEKLFF
TRBV5-1	TRBJ2-1	TRBD1	TGCGCCAGCAGCTCGGACGTAATACCGGGACAGGGAAGAATCGGTGAGCAGTTCTTC	CASSSDVIPGQGRIGEQFF
TRBV29-1	TRBJ2-7	.	TGCAGCGTTGAATTCCGAGACGAGCAGTACTTC	CSVEFRDEQYF
TRBV5-1	TRBJ2-2	TRBD1	TGCGCCAGCAGCCCTCAGGGGGCTTCGAACACCGGGGAGCTGTTTTTT	CASSPQGASNTGELFF